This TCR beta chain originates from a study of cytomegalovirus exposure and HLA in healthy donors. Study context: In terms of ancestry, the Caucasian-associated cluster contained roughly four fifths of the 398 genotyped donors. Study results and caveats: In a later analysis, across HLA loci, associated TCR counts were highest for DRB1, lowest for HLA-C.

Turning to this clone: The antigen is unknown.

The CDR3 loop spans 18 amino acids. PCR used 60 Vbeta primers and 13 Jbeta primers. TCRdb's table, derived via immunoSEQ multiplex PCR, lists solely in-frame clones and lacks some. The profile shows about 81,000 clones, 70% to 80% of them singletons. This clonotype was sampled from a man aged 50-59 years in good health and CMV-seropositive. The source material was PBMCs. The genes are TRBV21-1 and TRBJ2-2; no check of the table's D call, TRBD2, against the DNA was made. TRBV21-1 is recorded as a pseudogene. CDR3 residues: CASSKGWTSGWNTGELFF. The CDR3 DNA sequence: TGTGCCAGCAGCAAAGGGTGGACTAGCGGTTGGAACACCGGGGAGCTGTTTTTT.